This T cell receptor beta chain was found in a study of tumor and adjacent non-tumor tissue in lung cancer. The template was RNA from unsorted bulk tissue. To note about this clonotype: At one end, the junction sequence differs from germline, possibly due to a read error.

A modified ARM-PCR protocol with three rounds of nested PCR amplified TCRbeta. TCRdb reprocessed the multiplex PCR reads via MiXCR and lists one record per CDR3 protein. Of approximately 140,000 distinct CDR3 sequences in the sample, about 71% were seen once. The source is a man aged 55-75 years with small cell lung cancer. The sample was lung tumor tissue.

Written as DNA, the CDR3 is TGTGTCAGCAGGGCGGTGGATCAGCCCCAGCATTTT. Translated: CVSRAVDQPQHF. This chain uses TRBV6-1 with TRBJ1-5, with D maybe TRBD1 (5 bases). Looked up from germline, CDR1 is MNHNS and CDR2 is SASEGT. The CDR3 sequence is 12 residues long.